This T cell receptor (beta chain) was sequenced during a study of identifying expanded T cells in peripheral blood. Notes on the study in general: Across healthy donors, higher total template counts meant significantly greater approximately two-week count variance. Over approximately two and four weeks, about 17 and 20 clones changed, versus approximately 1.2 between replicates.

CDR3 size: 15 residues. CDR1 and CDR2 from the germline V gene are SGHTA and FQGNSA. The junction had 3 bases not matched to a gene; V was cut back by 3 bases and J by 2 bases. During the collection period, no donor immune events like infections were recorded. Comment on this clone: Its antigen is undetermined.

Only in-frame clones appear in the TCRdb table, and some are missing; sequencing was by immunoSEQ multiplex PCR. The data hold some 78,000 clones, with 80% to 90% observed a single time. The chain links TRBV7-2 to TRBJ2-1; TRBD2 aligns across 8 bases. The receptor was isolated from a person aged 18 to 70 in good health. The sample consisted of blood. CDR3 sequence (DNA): TGTGCCAGCAGCTTGGGTAGCGGGACCTACAATGAGCAGTTCTTC. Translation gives CASSLGSGTYNEQFF.